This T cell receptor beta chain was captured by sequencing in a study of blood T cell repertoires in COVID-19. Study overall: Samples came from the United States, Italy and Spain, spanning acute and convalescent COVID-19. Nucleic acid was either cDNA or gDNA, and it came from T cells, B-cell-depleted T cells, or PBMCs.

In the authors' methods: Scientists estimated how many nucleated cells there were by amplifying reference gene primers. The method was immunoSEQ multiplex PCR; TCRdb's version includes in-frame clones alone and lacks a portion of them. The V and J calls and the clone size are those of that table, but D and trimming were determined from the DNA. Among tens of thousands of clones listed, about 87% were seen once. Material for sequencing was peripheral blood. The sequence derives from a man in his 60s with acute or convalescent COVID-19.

CDR3 sequence reads: CASSGTGGPGTQYF. Written as DNA, the CDR3 is TGTGCCAGTAGTGGGACAGGGGGACCGGGGACCCAGTACTTC. The chain combines TRBV19 with TRBJ2-5; 11 nucleotides agree with TRBD1. The V segment lost 5 bases and the J segment 7 bases; nucleotides outside the gene matches: 6. The CDR3 runs to 14 residues. Germline V gene data show CDR1 as LNHDA and CDR2 as SQIVND (reference sequence). Variable domain in full (rest from reference TRBV19 and TRBJ2-5): DGGITQSPKYLFRKEGQNVTLSCEQNLNHDAMYWYRQDPGQGLRLIYYSQIVNDFQKGDIAEGYSVSREKKESFPLTVTSAQKNPTAFYLCASSGTGGPGTQYFGPGTRLLVL.